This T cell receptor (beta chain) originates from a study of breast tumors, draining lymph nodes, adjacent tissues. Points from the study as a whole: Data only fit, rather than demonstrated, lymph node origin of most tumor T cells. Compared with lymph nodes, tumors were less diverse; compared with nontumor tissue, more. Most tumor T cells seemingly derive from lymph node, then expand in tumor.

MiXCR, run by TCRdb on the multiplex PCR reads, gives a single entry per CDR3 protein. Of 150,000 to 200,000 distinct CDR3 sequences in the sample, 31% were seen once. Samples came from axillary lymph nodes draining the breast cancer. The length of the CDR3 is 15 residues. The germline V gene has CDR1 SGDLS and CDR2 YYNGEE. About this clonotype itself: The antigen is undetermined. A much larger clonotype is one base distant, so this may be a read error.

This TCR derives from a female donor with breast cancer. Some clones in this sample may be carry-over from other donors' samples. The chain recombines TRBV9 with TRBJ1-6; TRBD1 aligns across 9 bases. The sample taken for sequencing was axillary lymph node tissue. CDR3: CASSVSGQGNSPPHF. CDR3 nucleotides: TGTGCCAGCAGCGTCTCGGGACAGGGCAATTCACCCCCCCACTTT.